These T cell receptor beta chains were read from a single sample in a study of T cell clonotyping in hematopoietic cell transplantation. Data came from immunoSEQ multiplex PCR; TCRdb stores just in-frame clones and leaves some out. This sample has 30,000 to 45,000 clones, with 88% found just once. Sequencing used peripheral blood mononuclear cells. The receptors shown here come from a woman aged 40-49 years in good health. Some clones in this sample may be carry-over from other donors' samples. Both conserved end residues are part of each CDR3. D genes are given only for firm matches. Not all rows give a size; the values are once, few, many and, for expanded clones, a class.

NA	TRBV5-4	TRBJ1-2	NA	TGTGCCAGCAGCTTCGGGACATTTTATGGCTACACCTTC	CASSFGTFYGYTF
NA	TRBV28	TRBJ1-4	NA	TGTGCCAGCAGTTTACGGGGGATGGGGACTAATGAAAAACTGTTTTTT	CASSLRGMGTNEKLFF
NA	TRBV7-2	TRBJ1-4	NA	TGTGCCAGCAGCTTAGAACACGCTAATGAAAAACTGTTTTTT	CASSLEHANEKLFF
NA	TRBV28	TRBJ1-5	NA	TGTGCCAGTTCACCAGACGGGCCCCAGCATTTT	CASSPDGPQHF
NA	TRBV5-1	TRBJ1-2	NA	TGCGCCAGCAGCTTGGGAGGTTGGGGTGATGGCTACACCTTC	CASSLGGWGDGYTF
NA	TRBV6-5	TRBJ2-2	TRBD2	TGTGCCAGCAAGTGGGAGGGGAACACCGGGGAGCTGTTTTTT	CASKWEGNTGELFF
NA	TRBV2	TRBJ1-4	NA	TGTGCCAGCAGTCGCCCGGCAGGGTCAGGGGAAAAACTGTTTTTT	CASSRPAGSGEKLFF
NA	TRBV19	TRBJ1-2	TRBD1	TGTGCCAGTATGCCGGACAGGGCCTACTATGGCTACACCTTC	CASMPDRAYYGYTF
NA	TRBV10-3	TRBJ1-4	NA	TGTGCCATCAGTGGGGACCCTAATGAAAAACTGTTTTTT	CAISGDPNEKLFF
once	TRBV9	TRBJ2-7	TRBD2	TGTGCCAGCAGCGTAGGGCTGGGACTAGCTTTCGAGCAGTACTTC	CASSVGLGLAFEQYF
NA	TRBV29-1	TRBJ2-7	NA	TGCAGCGTTGAGTTGGGGACCAAGATAGAGGAGCAGTACTTC	CSVELGTKIEEQYF
NA	TRBV28	TRBJ2-4	NA	TGTGCCAGCTCCCAGGTTGGGGACATTCAGTACTTC	CASSQVGDIQYF
NA	TRBV28	TRBJ2-3	TRBD2	TGTGCCAGCAGTTCCCTAGCGGGGCTCACAGATACGCAGTATTTT	CASSSLAGLTDTQYF
NA	TRBV6-5	TRBJ2-3	NA	TGTGCCAGCAGTTACAAGGGGCCCACAGATACGCAGTATTTT	CASSYKGPTDTQYF
NA	TRBV19	TRBJ1-5	TRBD1	TGTGCCAGTATGGGACAGGGGAGAGATTTCGACCTTTTGGGCAATCAGCCCCAGCATTTT	CASMGQGRDFDLLGNQPQHF
NA	TRBV14	TRBJ2-3	NA	TGTGCCAGCAGCCCGCCCGGGTACCCCACAGATACGCAGTATTTT	CASSPPGYPTDTQYF
NA	TRBV4-3	TRBJ2-7	NA	TGCGCCAGCAGCCAGTTCAGGGGATCCTACGAGCAGTACTTC	CASSQFRGSYEQYF
NA	TRBV7-2	TRBJ1-4	NA	TGTGCCAGCCGGGAGGACACGATTCATGAAAAACTGTTTTTT	CASREDTIHEKLFF
NA	TRBV4-1	TRBJ2-7	TRBD1	TGCGCCAGCAGCCCCCCGGACAGGTACGAGCAGTACTTC	CASSPPDRYEQYF
NA	TRBV9	TRBJ1-1	TRBD1	TGTGCCAGCAGCGACAGGGGTTTAGGGGGCTCCACTGAAGCTTTTTTT	CASSDRGLGGSTEAFF
few	TRBV5-1	TRBJ2-2	TRBD1	TGCGCCAGCACCCTTCAACAGGGGTCCACCGGGGAGCTGTTTTTT	CASTLQQGSTGELFF
NA	TRBV25-1	TRBJ2-6	NA	TGTGCCAGCAGTGCGGGGGCCAACGTCCTGACTTTC	CASSAGANVLTF
NA	TRBV7-3	TRBJ1-2	TRBD1	TGTGCCAGCAGCGCCGGGACAGGGGCTAACTATGGCTACACCTTC	CASSAGTGANYGYTF
NA	TRBV18	TRBJ1-1	TRBD1	TGTGCCAGCTCACTAGGGGACAGTAACACTGAAGCTTTCTTT	CASSLGDSNTEAFF
NA	TRBV9	TRBJ1-1	TRBD1	TGTGCCAGCAGCGCCCTGGGGACAGGGGAGGAAGCTTTCTTT	CASSALGTGEEAFF
NA	TRBV5-4	TRBJ1-4	TRBD1	TGTGCCAGCAGCTGGGACAGCAATGAAAAACTGTTTTTT	CASSWDSNEKLFF
NA	TRBV6-4	TRBJ2-3	NA	TGTGCCAGCAGGGTGGACACTGACACAGATACGCAGTATTTT	CASRVDTDTDTQYF
NA	TRBV5-1	TRBJ2-3	NA	TGCGCCAGCAGCGGTCCGACAGATACGCAGTATTTT	CASSGPTDTQYF
NA	TRBV30	TRBJ1-1	NA	TGTGCCTGGAGTGCCGGGGGCCACACTGAAGCTTTCTTT	CAWSAGGHTEAFF
NA	TRBV30	TRBJ1-2	TRBD1	TGTGCCTGGACCAGTACCGGGACAGGGGTCCGCAATGGCTACACCTTC	CAWTSTGTGVRNGYTF
NA	TRBV28	TRBJ1-1	NA	TGTGCCAGCAGTGGCGGGGACACTGAAGCTTTCTTT	CASSGGDTEAFF
NA	TRBV30	TRBJ2-7	TRBD1	TGTGCCTGGAGTCGGGGACAGGCTATAGGGCACGAGCAGTACTTC	CAWSRGQAIGHEQYF
NA	TRBV6-5	TRBJ2-3	TRBD1	TGTGCCAGCAGACAAACCGGGACAGGGCGTACGCAGTATTTT	CASRQTGTGRTQYF
NA	TRBV9	TRBJ2-6	NA	TGTGCCAGCAGCGTAGTCGGTGGGGCCAACGTCCTGACTTTC	CASSVVGGANVLTF
NA	TRBV5-1	TRBJ2-7	NA	TGCGCCAGCAGGAGGCTAGAGACGAGTGAGCAGTACTTC	CASRRLETSEQYF
NA	TRBV30	TRBJ1-6	TRBD1	TGTGCCGCTGGGCAAGGACAGGGACCCCTCCACTTT	CAAGQGQGPLHF
NA	TRBV10-3	TRBJ2-6	NA	TGTGCCATCGGGGGTCCTGGGGCCAACGTCCTGACTTTC	CAIGGPGANVLTF
NA	TRBV6-6	TRBJ1-1	TRBD1	TGTGCCAGCACCGAACTGACAGGGGCTCAAGCTTTCTTT	CASTELTGAQAFF
once	TRBV5-1	TRBJ2-3	TRBD2	TGCGCCAGCAGCGCAACTAGCGTGCCCACCACAGATACGCAGTATTTT	CASSATSVPTTDTQYF
NA	TRBV28	TRBJ1-1	NA	TGTGCCAGCAGACGAAACAGGAACACTGAAGCTTTCTTT	CASRRNRNTEAFF
NA	TRBV27	TRBJ2-7	TRBD1	TGTGCCAGCAGAGAAAACAGGGGGCGCGAGCAGTACTTC	CASRENRGREQYF
NA	TRBV6-5	TRBJ2-5	NA	TGTGCCAGCAGTTACACTAGCAGCCTGGAGACCCAGTACTTC	CASSYTSSLETQYF
NA	TRBV6-6	TRBJ2-1	TRBD2	TGTGCCAGCAGCTCAGCGGGAGGGGCCCAGTTCTTC	CASSSAGGAQFF
NA	TRBV5-1	TRBJ2-7	TRBD2	TGCGCCAGCAGCTTGGTAGGGACTAGCCTCTACGAGCAGTACTTC	CASSLVGTSLYEQYF
few	TRBV19	TRBJ1-3	NA	TGTGCCAGTAGTATAGATCGTTCGGCAGATGGAAACACCATATATTTT	CASSIDRSADGNTIYF
NA	TRBV27	TRBJ2-1	NA	TGTGCCAGCAGTTCTTTCATGGGCAATGAGCAGTTCTTC	CASSSFMGNEQFF
NA	TRBV19	TRBJ1-2	NA	TGTGCCAGTAGTATAGCGGGACCTGAGAGCTATGGCTACACCTTC	CASSIAGPESYGYTF
NA	TRBV4-1	TRBJ2-6	TRBD1	TGCGCCAGCAGCTGGGGCAGGGGGCGGTCCGGGGCCAACGTCCTGACTTTC	CASSWGRGRSGANVLTF
NA	TRBV19	TRBJ2-3	NA	TGTGCCAGTAGTTCGACAGGGGGACTAGGCACGTATTTT	CASSSTGGLGTYF
medium-sized	TRBV4-3	TRBJ2-7	NA	TGCGCCAGCAGCCAGCAAAACACGGGCTCCTACGAGCAGTACTTC	CASSQQNTGSYEQYF
NA	TRBV28	TRBJ1-5	TRBD1	TGTGCCAGCTACCGGACAGGGGAGATTCAGCCCCAGCATTTT	CASYRTGEIQPQHF
once	TRBV30	TRBJ1-1	NA	TGTGCCTGGACCCAGGACAGACTCACTGAAGCTTTCTTT	CAWTQDRLTEAFF
NA	TRBV28	TRBJ2-6	NA	TGTGCCGGGTCCGGGGCAGGACTTTCTGGGGCCAACGTCCTGACTTTC	CAGSGAGLSGANVLTF
NA	TRBV25-1	TRBJ2-7	TRBD2	TGTGCCAGGAGTGGGGCTAGCGGGACGACCTACGAGCAGTACTTC	CARSGASGTTYEQYF
NA	TRBV28	TRBJ1-5	NA	TGTGCCAGCAGTCGACGTCAGCCCCAGCATTTT	CASSRRQPQHF
NA	TRBV6-6	TRBJ2-1	NA	TGTGCCAGCAGCCCGCAAGAGCTCTACAATGAGCAGTTCTTC	CASSPQELYNEQFF